The sequence of this T cell receptor beta chain was determined in a study of blood T cell repertoires in COVID-19. Turning to the study itself: Researchers got acute and convalescent COVID-19 samples from the United States, Italy and Spain.

The CDR3 contains 15 residues. Germline assignment: CDR1 MGHRA and CDR2 YSYEKL. V gave up 3 bases and J gave up 7 bases, with 16 bases separating them. Per the study methods: Amplification of reference gene primers provided the estimated nucleated cell counts. Measured with immunoSEQ multiplex PCR; TCRdb has only the in-frame clones, and not every one. The V and J calls and clone size come from that table; D and trimming were worked out from the DNA. The data contain 260,000 or so clones, more than 80% of them singletons. Patients in Seattle were enrolled during active infection, then followed longitudinally.

J is TRBJ1-3 and V is TRBV4-1; D remains unclear. The clonotype comes from a woman of 80 years or more with COVID-19, enrolled during active disease. The specimen sequenced was peripheral blood. The CDR3 sequence is CASSQAFLTSNTIYF. CDR3 in DNA: TGCGCCAGCAGCCAGGCCTTTTTGACATCTAACACCATATATTTT.